What follows is one TCR beta chain and its context. Antigen: not known. This sample was taken from a study of OX40 agonist ivuxolimab in advanced cancers. Study as a whole: Allowance was made for prior anti-PD-1, anti-PD-L1 or anti-CTLA-4 therapy, and about 40% had some. Partial responses were seen in three patients, one with hepatocellular carcinoma and two with cutaneous melanoma.

The V gene lost 5 bases and the J gene lost 5 bases, with 19 bases spanning the gap. This CDR3 spans 15 amino acids. CDR1 is LNHDA, CDR2 SQIVND, per germline (reference sequence). Findings and limits, study-wide: More expanded clones were seen, on average, in CD8+ T cells than in CD4+. The CD4+ and CD8+ T cells in the blood had expanded clonally by week 6 at 0.1 to 3.0 mg/kg.

Assay: immunoSEQ multiplex PCR; the TCRdb copy retains only in-frame clones and omits some. The sample consists of roughly 97,000 clones, around 85% of them appearing once. Source: CD4+ or CD8+ T cells sorted from blood, taken in a trial of the OX40 agonist ivuxolimab. The sequence was obtained from an adult with an advanced solid tumor such as melanoma, head and neck, liver or kidney cancer. The chain links TRBV19 to TRBJ2-7, with unresolved D. Here the CDR3 reads CASSSIKAHPDEQYF. The CDR3 region has the DNA TGTGCCAGTAGTTCCATAAAGGCCCACCCGGACGAGCAGTACTTC.